This T cell receptor beta chain comes out of a study of blood T cells in healthy people across ages. The V gene's germline CDR1 is LGHNA and CDR2 YNFKEQ. The CDR3 runs 14 residues. Trimming removed 0 bases at V and 3 bases at J, with 6 bases between. At least ten counts were recorded for this clonotype. The use of a sample-barcoded 5' primer and a J-beta primer mix characterized a second PCR of about 6 to 11 cycles. TCRdb passed the 5' RACE reads through MiXCR, listing each CDR3 protein once. The data hold some 1.5 million distinct CDR3 sequences, with around 40% observed a single time. Sequencing input: blood. The chain couples TRBV4-2 to TRBJ2-1; D ambiguous. This TCR was sampled from a woman aged 18-29 years in good health. CDR3: CASSQDTDYNEQFF. In nucleotides, the CDR3 is TGTGCCAGCAGCCAAGACACCGACTACAATGAGCAGTTCTTC.